These 5 T cell receptor beta chains share one sample of origin, sequenced in a study of Ad26.COV2.S vaccination and SARS-CoV-2 variants. The method was immunoSEQ multiplex PCR; TCRdb's version includes in-frame clones alone and lacks a portion of them. The repertoire holds 200,000 to 250,000 clones, around nine tenths seen once, with around 10% in the top ten. Treatment reported: around 19 received Ad26.COV2.S at low or high dose, single or two shots; about five received placebo; per-sample allocation not given. Sampling was performed 63 days after the first vaccine or placebo injection. The starting material was peripheral blood, obtained in a trial of Ad26.COV2.S vaccine versus placebo. These receptors all come from a person aged 18-65 years who received the Ad26.COV2.S COVID-19 vaccine or a placebo.

The chain is built from TRBV5-6 and TRBJ2-2, with D perhaps TRBD1 (6 bases). V lost 3 bases to trimming and J lost 3 bases, with 15 bases between them. Germline V gives CDR1 SGHDT, CDR2 YYEEEE. There are 16 residues in the CDR3. The CDR3 DNA reads TGTGCCAGCAGCTCGCCCAGGGGTTTGGACACCGGGGAGCTGTTTTTT. Translating it yields CASSSPRGLDTGELFF.

V usage is TRBV5-6 and J usage is TRBJ2-2; TRBD1 aligns across 10 bases. CDR3 length equals 16 residues. V dropped 4 bases and J dropped 6; count of bases not matched to a gene: 9. Germline CDR1 SGHDT, CDR2 YYEEEE. The CDR3, as DNA: TGTGCCAGCAGCCCCATTGGACAGGGGGTATCCGGGGAGCTGTTTTTT. Its translation is CASSPIGQGVSGELFF. The full variable domain, its missing parts supplied by reference TRBV5-6 and TRBJ2-2, is DAGVTQSPTHLIKTRGQQVTLRCSPKSGHDTVSWYQQALGQGPQFIFQYYEEEERQRGNFPDRFSGHQFPNYSSELNVNALLLGDSALYLCASSPIGQGVSGELFFGEGSRLTVL.

The V gene is TRBV19, the J gene TRBJ2-4; no clear D. This CDR3 comprises 14 residues. V lost 2 bases to trimming and J lost 5 bases, with 10 bases between them. Germline lookup yields CDR1 LNHDA and CDR2 SQIVND (reference sequence). The CDR3: CASSINRRENIQYF. CDR3 nucleotide sequence: TGTGCCAGTAGTATAAATAGGAGAGAAAACATTCAGTACTTC.

In nucleotides, the CDR3 is TGTGCCAGCAGTCCCCCAGGGACAGGGAAATATAACTATGGCTACACCTTC. Protein product: CASSPPGTGKYNYGYTF. The chain links TRBV28 to TRBJ1-2; TRBD1 agrees at 9 bases. V lost 5 bases to trimming and J lost 1 base; unmatched junction nucleotides: 11. Germline CDR1 and CDR2: MDHEN and SYDVKM. This CDR3 has 17 residues.

This chain links TRBV7-9 with TRBJ2-3; TRBD2 might be the D (7 bases). This CDR3 is 18 amino acids long. The V gene's germline CDR1 is SEHNR and CDR2 FQNEAQ (reference sequence). V was cut by 1 base and J by 6 bases, with 23 bases left in between. The CDR3 sequence: CASSLGEGEAGLLDTQYF. The CDR3 DNA reads TGTGCCAGCAGCTTAGGGGAGGGGGAAGCCGGGCTGTTGGATACGCAGTATTTT.